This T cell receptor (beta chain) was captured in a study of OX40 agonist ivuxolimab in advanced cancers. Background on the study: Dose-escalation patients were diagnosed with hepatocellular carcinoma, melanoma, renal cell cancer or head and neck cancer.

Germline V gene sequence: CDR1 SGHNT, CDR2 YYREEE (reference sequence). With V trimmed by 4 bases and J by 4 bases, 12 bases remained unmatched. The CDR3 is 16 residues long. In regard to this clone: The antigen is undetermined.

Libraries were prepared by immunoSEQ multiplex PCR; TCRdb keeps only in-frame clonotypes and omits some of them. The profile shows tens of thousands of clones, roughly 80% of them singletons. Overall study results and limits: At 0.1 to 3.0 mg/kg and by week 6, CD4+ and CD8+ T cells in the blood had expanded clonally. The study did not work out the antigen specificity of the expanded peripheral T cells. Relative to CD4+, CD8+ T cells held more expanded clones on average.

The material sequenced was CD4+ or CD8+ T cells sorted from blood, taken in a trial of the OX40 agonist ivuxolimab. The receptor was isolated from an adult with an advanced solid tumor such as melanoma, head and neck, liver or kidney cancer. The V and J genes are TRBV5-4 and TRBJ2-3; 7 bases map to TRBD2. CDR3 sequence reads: CASSPVGAGISDTQYF. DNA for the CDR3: TGTGCCAGCAGCCCGGTAGGAGCGGGGATTTCAGATACGCAGTATTTT.